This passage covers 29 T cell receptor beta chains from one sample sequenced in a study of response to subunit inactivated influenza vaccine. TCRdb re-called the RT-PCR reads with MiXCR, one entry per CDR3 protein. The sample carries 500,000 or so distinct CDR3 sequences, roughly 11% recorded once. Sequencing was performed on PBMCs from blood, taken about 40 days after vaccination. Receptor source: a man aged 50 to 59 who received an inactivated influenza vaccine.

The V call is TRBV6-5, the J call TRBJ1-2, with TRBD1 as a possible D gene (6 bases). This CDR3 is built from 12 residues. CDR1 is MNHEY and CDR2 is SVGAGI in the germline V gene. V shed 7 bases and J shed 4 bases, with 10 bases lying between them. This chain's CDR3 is CASMGRGYGYTF. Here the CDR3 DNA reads TGTGCCAGCATGGGCAGGGGCTATGGCTACACCTTC.

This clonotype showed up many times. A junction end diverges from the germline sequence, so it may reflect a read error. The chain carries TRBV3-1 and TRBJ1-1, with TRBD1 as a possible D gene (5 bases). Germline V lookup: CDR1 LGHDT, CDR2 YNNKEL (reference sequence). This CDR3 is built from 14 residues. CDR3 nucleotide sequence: TGCGCCAGCAGCCAAGGACAACTGAACACTGAAGCTTTCTTT. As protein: CASSQGQLNTEAFF.

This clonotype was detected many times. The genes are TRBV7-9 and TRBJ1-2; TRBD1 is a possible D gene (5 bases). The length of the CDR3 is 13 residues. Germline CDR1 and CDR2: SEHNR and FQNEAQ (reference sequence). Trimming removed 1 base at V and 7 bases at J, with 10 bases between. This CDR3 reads CASSLGQGSGYTF. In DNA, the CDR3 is TGTGCCAGCAGCTTAGGCCAGGGCTCTGGCTACACCTTC.

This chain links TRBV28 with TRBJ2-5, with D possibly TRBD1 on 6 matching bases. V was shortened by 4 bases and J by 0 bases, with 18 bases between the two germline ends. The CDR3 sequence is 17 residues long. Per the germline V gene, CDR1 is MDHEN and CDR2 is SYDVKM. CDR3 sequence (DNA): TGTGCCAGCAGTTCTACAGGTGAAGGGACACACCAAGAGACCCAGTACTTC. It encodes CASSSTGEGTHQETQYF.

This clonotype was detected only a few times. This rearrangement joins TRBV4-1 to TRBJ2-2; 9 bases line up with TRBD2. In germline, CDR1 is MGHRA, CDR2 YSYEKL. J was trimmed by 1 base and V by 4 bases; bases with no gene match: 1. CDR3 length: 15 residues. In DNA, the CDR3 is TGCGCCAGCAGCCCTAGCGGGATGAACACCGGGGAGCTGTTTTTT. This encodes CASSPSGMNTGELFF.

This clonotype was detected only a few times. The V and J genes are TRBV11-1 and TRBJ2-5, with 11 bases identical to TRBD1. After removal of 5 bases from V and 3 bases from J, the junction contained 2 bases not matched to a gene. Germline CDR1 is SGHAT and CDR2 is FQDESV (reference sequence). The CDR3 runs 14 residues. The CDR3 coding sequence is TGTGCCAGCAGCCCGGGACAGGGGGAAGAGACCCAGTACTTC. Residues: CASSPGQGEETQYF. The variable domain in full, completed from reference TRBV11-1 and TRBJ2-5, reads EAEVAQSPRYKITEKSQAVAFWCDPISGHATLYWYRQILGQGPELLVQFQDESVVDDSQLPKDRFSAERLKGVDSTLKIQPAELGDSAMYLCASSPGQGEETQYFGPGTRLLVL.

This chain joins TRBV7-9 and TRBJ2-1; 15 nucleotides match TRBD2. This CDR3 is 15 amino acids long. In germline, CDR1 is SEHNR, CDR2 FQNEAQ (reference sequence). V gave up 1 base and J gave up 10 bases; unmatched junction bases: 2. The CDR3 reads CASSLGGLAGGEQFF. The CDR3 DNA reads TGTGCCAGCAGCTTAGGGGGACTAGCGGGGGGAGAGCAGTTCTTC. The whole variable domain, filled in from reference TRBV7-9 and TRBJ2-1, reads DTGVSQNPRHKITKRGQNVTFRCDPISEHNRLYWYRQTLGQGPEFLTYFQNEAQLEKSRLLSDRFSAERPKGSFSTLEIQRTEQGDSAMYLCASSLGGLAGGEQFFGPGTRLTVL.

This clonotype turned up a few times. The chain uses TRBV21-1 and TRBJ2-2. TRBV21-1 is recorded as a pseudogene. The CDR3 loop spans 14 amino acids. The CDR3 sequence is CASSKEENTGELFF. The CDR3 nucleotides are TGTGCCAGCAGCAAAGAGGAGAACACCGGGGAGCTGTTTTTT.

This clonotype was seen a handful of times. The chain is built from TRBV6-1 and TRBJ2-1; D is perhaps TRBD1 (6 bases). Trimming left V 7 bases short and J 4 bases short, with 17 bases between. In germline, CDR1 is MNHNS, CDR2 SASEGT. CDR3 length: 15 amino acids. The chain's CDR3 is CASTLQGHTYNEQFF. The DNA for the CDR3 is TGTGCCAGCACCCTACAGGGTCATACTTACAATGAGCAGTTCTTC.

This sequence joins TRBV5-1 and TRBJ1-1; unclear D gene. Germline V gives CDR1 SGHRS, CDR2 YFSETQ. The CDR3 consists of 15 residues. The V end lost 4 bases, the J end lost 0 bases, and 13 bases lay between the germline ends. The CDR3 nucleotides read TGCGCCAGCAGCCTATACTTGAACATGAACACTGAAGCTTTCTTT. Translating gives CASSLYLNMNTEAFF.

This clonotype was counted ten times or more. CDR3 loop: CSAIGRGNTEAFF. In DNA, the CDR3 is TGCAGCGCCATAGGGAGGGGGAACACTGAAGCTTTCTTT. V usage is TRBV29-1 and J usage is TRBJ1-1, with D tentatively TRBD1 (5 bases). The length of the CDR3 is 13 residues. V gave up 7 bases and J gave up 1 base, with 13 bases separating them. Germline-derived CDR1 and CDR2 are SQVTM and ANQGSEA.

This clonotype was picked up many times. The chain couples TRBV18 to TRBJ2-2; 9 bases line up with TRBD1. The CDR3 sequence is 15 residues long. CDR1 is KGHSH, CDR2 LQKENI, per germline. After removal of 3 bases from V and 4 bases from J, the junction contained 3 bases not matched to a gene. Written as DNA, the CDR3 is TGTGCCAGCTCACCGGACAGGGGAGGCACCGGGGAGCTGTTTTTT. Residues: CASSPDRGGTGELFF.

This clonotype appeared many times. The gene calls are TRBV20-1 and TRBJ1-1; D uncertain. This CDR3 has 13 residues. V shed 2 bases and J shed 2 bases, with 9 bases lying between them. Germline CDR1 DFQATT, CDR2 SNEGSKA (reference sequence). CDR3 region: CSARPAINTEAFF. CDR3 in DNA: TGCAGTGCTAGACCAGCAATTAACACTGAAGCTTTCTTT.

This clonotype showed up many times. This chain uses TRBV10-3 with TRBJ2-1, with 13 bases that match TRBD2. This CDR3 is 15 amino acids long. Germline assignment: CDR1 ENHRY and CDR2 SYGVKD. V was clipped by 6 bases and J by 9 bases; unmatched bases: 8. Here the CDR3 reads CAIRGGTSGTVEQFF. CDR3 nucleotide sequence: TGTGCCATCAGGGGGGGGACTAGCGGGACGGTTGAGCAGTTCTTC.

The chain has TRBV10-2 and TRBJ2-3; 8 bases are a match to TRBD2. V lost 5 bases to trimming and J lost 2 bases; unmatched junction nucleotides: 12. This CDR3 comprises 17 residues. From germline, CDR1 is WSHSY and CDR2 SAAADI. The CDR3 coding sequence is TGCGCCAGCAGTTCCCGAAGGGTAGCGGGGCACACAGATACGCAGTATTTT. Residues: CASSSRRVAGHTDTQYF.

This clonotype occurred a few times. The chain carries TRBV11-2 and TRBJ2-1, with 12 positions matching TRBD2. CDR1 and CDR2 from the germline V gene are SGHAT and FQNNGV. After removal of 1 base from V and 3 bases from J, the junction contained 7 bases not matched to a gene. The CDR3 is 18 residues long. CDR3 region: CASSLGTSGNVGYNEQFF. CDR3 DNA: TGTGCCAGCAGCTTAGGGACTAGCGGGAACGTGGGCTACAATGAGCAGTTCTTC.

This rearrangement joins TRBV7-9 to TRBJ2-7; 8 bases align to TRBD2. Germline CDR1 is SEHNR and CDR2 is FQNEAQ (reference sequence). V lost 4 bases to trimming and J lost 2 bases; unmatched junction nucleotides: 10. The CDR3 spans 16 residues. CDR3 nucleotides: TGTGCCAGCAGCTCCAAAGGGGGACTAGTGACCTACGAGCAGTACTTC. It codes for CASSSKGGLVTYEQYF. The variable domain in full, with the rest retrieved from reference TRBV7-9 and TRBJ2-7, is DTGVSQNPRHKITKRGQNVTFRCDPISEHNRLYWYRQTLGQGPEFLTYFQNEAQLEKSRLLSDRFSAERPKGSFSTLEIQRTEQGDSAMYLCASSSKGGLVTYEQYFGPGTRLTVT.

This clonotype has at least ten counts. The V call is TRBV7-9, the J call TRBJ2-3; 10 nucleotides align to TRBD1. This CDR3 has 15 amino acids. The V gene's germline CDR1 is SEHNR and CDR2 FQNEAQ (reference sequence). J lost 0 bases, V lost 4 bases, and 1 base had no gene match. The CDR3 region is CASSSGQGSTDTQYF. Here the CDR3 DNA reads TGTGCCAGCAGCTCGGGACAGGGGAGCACAGATACGCAGTATTTT.

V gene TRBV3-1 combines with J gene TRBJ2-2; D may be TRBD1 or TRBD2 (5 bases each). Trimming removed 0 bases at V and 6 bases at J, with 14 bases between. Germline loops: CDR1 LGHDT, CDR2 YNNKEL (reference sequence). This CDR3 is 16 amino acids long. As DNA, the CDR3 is TGTGCCAGCAGCCAAGATCCGGGACGGGGACCCGGGGAGCTGTTTTTT. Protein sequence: CASSQDPGRGPGELFF.

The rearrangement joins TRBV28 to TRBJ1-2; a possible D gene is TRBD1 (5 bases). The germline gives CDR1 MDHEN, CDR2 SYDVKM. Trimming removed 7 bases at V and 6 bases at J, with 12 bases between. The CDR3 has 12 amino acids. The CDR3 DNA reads TGTGCCAGCATGTTAAGGGGACATGGCTACACCTTC. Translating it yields CASMLRGHGYTF.

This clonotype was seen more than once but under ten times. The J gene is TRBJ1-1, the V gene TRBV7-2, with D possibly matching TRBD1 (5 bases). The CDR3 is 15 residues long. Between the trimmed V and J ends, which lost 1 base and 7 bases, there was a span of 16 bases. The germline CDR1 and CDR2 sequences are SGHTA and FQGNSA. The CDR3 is CASSLDPRQTNEAFF. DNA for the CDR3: TGTGCCAGCAGCTTAGATCCTCGACAGACCAATGAAGCTTTCTTT.

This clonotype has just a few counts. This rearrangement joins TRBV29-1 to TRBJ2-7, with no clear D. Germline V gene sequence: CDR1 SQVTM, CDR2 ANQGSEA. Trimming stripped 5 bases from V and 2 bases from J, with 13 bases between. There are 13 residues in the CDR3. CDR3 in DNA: TGCAGCGTTATGGGTAGGTTTGCCTACGAGCAGTACTTC. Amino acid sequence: CSVMGRFAYEQYF.

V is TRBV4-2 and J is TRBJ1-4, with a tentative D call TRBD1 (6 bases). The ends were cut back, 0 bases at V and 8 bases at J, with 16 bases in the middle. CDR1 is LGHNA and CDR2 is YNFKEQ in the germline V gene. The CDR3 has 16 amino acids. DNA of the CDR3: TGTGCCAGCAGCCAAGATCGAAACAGGGCAAGAGAAAAACTGTTTTTT. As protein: CASSQDRNRAREKLFF.

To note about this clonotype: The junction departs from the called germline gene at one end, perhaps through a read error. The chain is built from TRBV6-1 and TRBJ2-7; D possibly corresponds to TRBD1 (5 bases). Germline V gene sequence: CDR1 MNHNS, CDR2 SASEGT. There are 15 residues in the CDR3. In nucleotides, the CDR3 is TGTACCAGCAGTGAAGGTTTTGGCAGGGCCTACGAGCAGTACTTC. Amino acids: CTSSEGFGRAYEQYF.

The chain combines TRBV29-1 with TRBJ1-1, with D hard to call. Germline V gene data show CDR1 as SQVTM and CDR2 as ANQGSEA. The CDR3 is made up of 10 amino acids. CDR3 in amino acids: CSTVNTEAFF. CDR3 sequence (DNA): TGCAGTACAGTGAACACTGAAGCTTTCTTT.

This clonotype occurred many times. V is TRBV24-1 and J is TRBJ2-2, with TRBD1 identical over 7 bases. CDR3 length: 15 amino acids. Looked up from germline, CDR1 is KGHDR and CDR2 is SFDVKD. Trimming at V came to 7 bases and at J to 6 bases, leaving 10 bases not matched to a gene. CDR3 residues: CATSLRQGRAGELFF. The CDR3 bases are TGTGCCACCAGCCTCAGACAGGGACGGGCCGGGGAGCTGTTTTTT.

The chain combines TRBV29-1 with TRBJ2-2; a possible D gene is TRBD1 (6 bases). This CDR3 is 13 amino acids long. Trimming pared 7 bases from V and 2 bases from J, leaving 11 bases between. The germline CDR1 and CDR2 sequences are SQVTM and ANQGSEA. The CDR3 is CSGYRANTGELFF. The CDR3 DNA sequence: TGCAGCGGCTACAGGGCAAACACCGGGGAGCTGTTTTTT.

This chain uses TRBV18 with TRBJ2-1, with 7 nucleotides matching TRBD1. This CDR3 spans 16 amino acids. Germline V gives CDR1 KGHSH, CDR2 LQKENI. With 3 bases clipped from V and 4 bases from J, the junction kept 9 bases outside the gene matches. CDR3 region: CASSPPSAGGYNEQFF. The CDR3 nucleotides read TGTGCCAGCTCACCCCCTAGTGCAGGGGGTTACAATGAGCAGTTCTTC.

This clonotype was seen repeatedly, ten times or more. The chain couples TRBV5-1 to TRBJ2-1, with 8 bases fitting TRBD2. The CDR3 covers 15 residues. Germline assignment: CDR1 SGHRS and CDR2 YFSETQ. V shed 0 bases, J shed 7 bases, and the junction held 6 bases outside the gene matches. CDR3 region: CASSLDGTRGNEQFF. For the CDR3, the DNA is TGCGCCAGCAGCTTGGACGGGACTAGGGGTAATGAGCAGTTCTTC.